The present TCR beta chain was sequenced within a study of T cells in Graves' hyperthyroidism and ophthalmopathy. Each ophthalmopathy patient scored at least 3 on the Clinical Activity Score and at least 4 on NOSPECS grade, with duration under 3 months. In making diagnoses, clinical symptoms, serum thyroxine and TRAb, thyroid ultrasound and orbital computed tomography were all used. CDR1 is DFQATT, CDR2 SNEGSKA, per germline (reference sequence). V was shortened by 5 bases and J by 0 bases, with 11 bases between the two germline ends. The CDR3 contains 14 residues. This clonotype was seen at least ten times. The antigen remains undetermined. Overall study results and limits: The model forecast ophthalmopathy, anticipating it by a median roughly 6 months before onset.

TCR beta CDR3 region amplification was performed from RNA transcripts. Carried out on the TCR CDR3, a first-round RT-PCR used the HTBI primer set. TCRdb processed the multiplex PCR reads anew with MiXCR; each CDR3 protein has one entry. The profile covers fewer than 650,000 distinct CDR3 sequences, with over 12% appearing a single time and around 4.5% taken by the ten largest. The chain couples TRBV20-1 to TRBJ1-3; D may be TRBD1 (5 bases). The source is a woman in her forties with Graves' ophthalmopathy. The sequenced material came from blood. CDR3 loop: CSAPQESSGNTIYF. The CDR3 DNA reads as TGCAGTGCTCCACAGGAGAGCTCTGGAAACACCATATATTTT.